This T cell receptor (beta chain) derives from a study of regulatory T cells in long-lasting Graves disease. General study findings and limits: Few sampled subjects may have lowered accuracy.

As to time point: newly diagnosed GD, antithyroid drugs for less than 3 months. RNA extracted from PBMCs served as the sequencing template. Researchers made TCR beta libraries by using iRepertoire HTBI primers and running Arm-PCR on CDR3 regions. MiXCR was run by TCRdb on the multiplex PCR reads, yielding one entry per CDR3 protein. The sample consists of roughly 420,000 distinct CDR3 sequences, approximately 15% of them appearing once. The V and J ends lost 5 bases and 4 bases, in that order; junction bases with no gene match: 5. The CDR3 spans 14 residues. Germline V lookup: CDR1 SGHTA, CDR2 FQGTGA. This clonotype was counted a few times. Its antigen remains unknown. The same specimen was also included in a second study, on T cells in Graves' hyperthyroidism and ophthalmopathy. From that second work: First-round RT-PCR of the TCR CDR3 relied on the HTBI primer set.

This TCR was recovered from a woman aged 50 to 60 with Graves disease. This chain connects TRBV7-3 to TRBJ1-1; 9 nucleotides align to TRBD1. Sequencing was performed on peripheral blood mononuclear cells (PBMCs), taken at new diagnosis, from a patient treated with antithyroid drugs. CDR3 DNA: TGTGCCAGCAGCCCACAGGGGGCGCCCACTGAAGCTTTCTTT. It yields the protein CASSPQGAPTEAFF.